This T cell receptor (beta chain) was retrieved from a study of vaccination effects on CD4 cells after COVID-19. Some clones are missing from TCRdb's copy, which holds only in-frame ones; the method was immunoSEQ multiplex PCR. The sample shows around 21,000 clones, 65% to 80% of them seen only once. The CDR3 is 13 amino acids. Per germline, CDR1 SGHNT and CDR2 YYREEE (reference sequence). V was cut by 2 bases and J by 3 bases, with 9 bases left in between. Antigen-specific CD4+ T cells expanded by the ViraFEST assay with viral peptide pools were then sequenced. Having been cultured for roughly 10 days, the cells underwent CD4+ T cell isolation. Among the vaccine recipients, none had a prior SARS-CoV-2 infection, and nucleocapsid antibodies were negative. After two million PBMC were placed in each well, they were cultured with about 10 IU/ml IL-2 and approximately 9.6 ug/ml peptides. Notes on this clone: Antigen: not known.

The TCR sequence derives from a human donor who received a COVID-19 vaccine. The sample was CD4+ T cells from PBMCs cultured with HCoV-NL63 spike peptides, taken before COVID-19 vaccination. The V gene is TRBV5-4, the J gene TRBJ2-7; D is ambiguous. The CDR3 sequence: CASSFDGYYEQYF. CDR3 DNA sequence: TGTGCCAGCAGCTTCGACGGTTACTACGAGCAGTACTTC.